These T cell receptor beta chains were read from a single sample in a study of T cells in Graves' hyperthyroidism and ophthalmopathy. One entry per CDR3 protein, called by TCRdb with MiXCR from the multiplex PCR reads. The table lists roughly 380,000 distinct CDR3 sequences, roughly 19% of them singletons. Material for sequencing was blood. Receptor source: a woman aged 18-29 years with Graves' hyperthyroidism. CDR3s include the opening cysteine and the closing phenylalanine or tryptophan. The order of the fields is J gene, clone size, V gene, D gene, CDR3 protein, CDR3 DNA. D genes are given only for firm matches. Size is omitted from some rows. Given values are once, few, many or a class for expanded clones.

j_gene: TRBJ2-5; abundance: many; v_gene: TRBV29-1; d_gene: TRBD2; CDR3aa: CSVGPRASGGVTTQYF; CDR3nt: TGCAGCGTTGGACCCCGGGCTAGCGGGGGAGTAACGACCCAGTACTTC
j_gene: TRBJ1-6; abundance: many; v_gene: TRBV6-5; d_gene: -; CDR3aa: CASSYPPGGVNSPLHF; CDR3nt: TGTGCCAGCAGCTACCCTCCTGGGGGCGTAAATTCACCCCTCCACTTT
j_gene: TRBJ1-2; abundance: many; v_gene: TRBV6-5; d_gene: -; CDR3aa: CASSLWVFTGFYGYTF; CDR3nt: TGTGCCAGCAGTTTGTGGGTCTTTACAGGGTTCTATGGCTACACCTTC
j_gene: TRBJ1-2; abundance: many; v_gene: TRBV6-5; d_gene: -; CDR3aa: CASSYSADRYGYTF; CDR3nt: TGTGCCAGCAGTTACTCGGCAGACAGATATGGCTACACCTTC
j_gene: TRBJ2-5; abundance: few; v_gene: TRBV11-1; d_gene: TRBD1; CDR3aa: CASSFRGTVQETQYF; CDR3nt: TGTGCCAGCAGCTTCAGGGGGACAGTCCAAGAGACCCAGTACTTC
j_gene: TRBJ1-5; abundance: many; v_gene: TRBV28; d_gene: -; CDR3aa: CASSWGVGRNQPQHF; CDR3nt: TGTGCCAGCAGTTGGGGGGTAGGTAGGAATCAGCCCCAGCATTTT
j_gene: TRBJ2-5; abundance: many; v_gene: TRBV12-3/TRBV12-4; d_gene: TRBD1; CDR3aa: CASSDSGTGKETQYF; CDR3nt: TGTGCCAGCAGTGACTCAGGGACAGGGAAAGAGACCCAGTACTTC
j_gene: TRBJ2-2; abundance: many; v_gene: TRBV11-2; d_gene: TRBD2; CDR3aa: CASSFRLAGGPGELFF; CDR3nt: TGTGCCAGCAGCTTCCGACTAGCGGGGGGGCCTGGGGAGCTGTTTTTT
j_gene: TRBJ1-1; abundance: many; v_gene: TRBV18; d_gene: -; CDR3aa: CASSQGLANTEAFF; CDR3nt: TGTGCCAGCTCACAGGGACTGGCGAACACTGAAGCTTTCTTT
j_gene: TRBJ2-3; abundance: few; v_gene: TRBV7-3; d_gene: TRBD2; CDR3aa: CASSFSGPNTDTQYF; CDR3nt: TGTGCCAGCAGCTTTAGCGGGCCCAACACAGATACGCAGTATTTT
j_gene: TRBJ2-2; abundance: -; v_gene: TRBV18; d_gene: -; CDR3aa: CASSPLDSGELFF; CDR3nt: TGTGCCAGCTCACCCCTTGATTCCGGGGAGCTGTTTTTT
j_gene: TRBJ2-7; abundance: many; v_gene: TRBV3-1; d_gene: -; CDR3aa: CASSSVGSHSYEQYF; CDR3nt: TGTGCCAGCAGCTCTGTTGGGTCCCACTCCTACGAGCAGTACTTC
j_gene: TRBJ2-7; abundance: many; v_gene: TRBV7-9; d_gene: TRBD1; CDR3aa: CASSWAGTGLNEQYF; CDR3nt: TGTGCCAGCAGCTGGGCCGGGACAGGGTTAAACGAGCAGTACTTC
j_gene: TRBJ1-6; abundance: many; v_gene: TRBV5-8; d_gene: -; CDR3aa: CASSLIRGAAYNSPLHF; CDR3nt: TGTGCCAGCAGCTTGATTCGGGGGGCCGCTTATAATTCACCCCTCCACTTT
j_gene: TRBJ1-2; abundance: many; v_gene: TRBV29-1; d_gene: -; CDR3aa: CSVEDLREEGYTF; CDR3nt: TGCAGCGTTGAAGATTTACGTGAGGAAGGCTACACCTTC
j_gene: TRBJ2-5; abundance: many; v_gene: TRBV12-3/TRBV12-4; d_gene: TRBD2; CDR3aa: CASSFARGARVETQYF; CDR3nt: TGTGCCAGCAGTTTTGCGCGGGGGGCCCGCGTGGAGACCCAGTACTTC
j_gene: TRBJ1-2; abundance: many; v_gene: TRBV12-3/TRBV12-4; d_gene: -; CDR3aa: CASKIGVANYGYTF; CDR3nt: TGTGCCAGCAAAATCGGGGTAGCTAACTATGGCTACACCTTC
j_gene: TRBJ2-7; abundance: many; v_gene: TRBV7-9; d_gene: TRBD2; CDR3aa: CASSHTSGSYEQYF; CDR3nt: TGTGCCAGCAGCCACACTAGCGGCTCCTACGAGCAGTACTTC
j_gene: TRBJ1-2; abundance: many; v_gene: TRBV2; d_gene: -; CDR3aa: CASSETGFDGYTF; CDR3nt: TGTGCCAGCAGTGAGACTGGGTTCGATGGCTACACCTTC
j_gene: TRBJ1-2; abundance: many; v_gene: TRBV3-1; d_gene: -; CDR3aa: CASSQEDGSYTF; CDR3nt: TGTGCCAGCAGCCAAGAGGACGGATCCTACACCTTC
j_gene: TRBJ1-1; abundance: many; v_gene: TRBV28; d_gene: TRBD1; CDR3aa: CASRTGQATWAFF; CDR3nt: TGTGCCAGCAGAACGGGACAGGCAACCTGGGCTTTCTTT
j_gene: TRBJ1-2; abundance: many; v_gene: TRBV6-1; d_gene: TRBD1; CDR3aa: CASSARGLNYGYTF; CDR3nt: TGTGCCAGCAGTGCCAGGGGGCTCAACTATGGCTACACCTTC
j_gene: TRBJ1-2; abundance: many; v_gene: TRBV6-5; d_gene: TRBD1; CDR3aa: CASSPRPGGLGGYTF; CDR3nt: TGTGCCAGCAGCCCCCGTCCAGGGGGCCTAGGAGGCTACACCTTC
j_gene: TRBJ1-2; abundance: -; v_gene: TRBV5-1; d_gene: TRBD1; CDR3aa: CASSLGGQELNYGYTF; CDR3nt: TGCGCCAGCAGCTTGGGGGGACAGGAGCTTAACTATGGCTACACCTTC
j_gene: TRBJ2-2; abundance: many; v_gene: TRBV27; d_gene: -; CDR3aa: CASSPSRTGELFF; CDR3nt: TGTGCCAGCAGTCCATCCCGAACCGGGGAGCTGTTTTTT
j_gene: TRBJ2-5; abundance: many; v_gene: TRBV6-1; d_gene: -; CDR3aa: CAPREVRETQYF; CDR3nt: TGTGCGCCCAGGGAAGTTCGGGAGACCCAGTACTTC
j_gene: TRBJ2-7; abundance: -; v_gene: TRBV28; d_gene: -; CDR3aa: CASRDSTTTEQYF; CDR3nt: TGTGCCAGCAGGGACTCCACTACGACCGAGCAGTACTTC
j_gene: TRBJ1-2; abundance: many; v_gene: TRBV11-2; d_gene: TRBD1; CDR3aa: CASSSGQGEGGYTF; CDR3nt: TGTGCCAGCAGCTCGGGACAGGGAGAAGGCGGCTACACCTTC
j_gene: TRBJ2-5; abundance: -; v_gene: TRBV7-3; d_gene: TRBD2; CDR3aa: CASSLLRGAQETQYF; CDR3nt: TGTGCCAGCAGCTTATTGCGGGGGGCCCAAGAGACCCAGTACTTC
j_gene: TRBJ2-2; abundance: many; v_gene: TRBV18; d_gene: -; CDR3aa: CASSPKSGLNTGELFF; CDR3nt: TGTGCCAGCTCACCTAAAAGCGGGTTGAACACCGGGGAGCTGTTTTTT
j_gene: TRBJ1-1; abundance: many; v_gene: TRBV5-1; d_gene: TRBD1; CDR3aa: CASSPRTGWGNTEAFF; CDR3nt: TGCGCCAGCAGCCCGAGGACAGGTTGGGGGAACACTGAAGCTTTCTTT
j_gene: TRBJ2-7; abundance: many; v_gene: TRBV12-3/TRBV12-4; d_gene: -; CDR3aa: CASSLGRRTYEQYF; CDR3nt: TGTGCCAGCAGTTTAGGTCGCAGAACCTACGAGCAGTACTTC
j_gene: TRBJ2-3; abundance: many; v_gene: TRBV9; d_gene: -; CDR3aa: CASSTDRSTDTQYF; CDR3nt: TGTGCCAGCAGCACCGACAGGAGCACAGATACGCAGTATTTT
j_gene: TRBJ1-1; abundance: many; v_gene: TRBV10-2; d_gene: TRBD1; CDR3aa: CASSAGTGGTEAFF; CDR3nt: TGCGCCAGCAGTGCTGGGACAGGGGGCACTGAAGCTTTCTTT
j_gene: TRBJ2-7; abundance: many; v_gene: TRBV20-1; d_gene: TRBD1; CDR3aa: CSATGTGVSEGQYF; CDR3nt: TGCAGTGCAACCGGGACAGGGGTCTCCGAGGGGCAGTACTTC
j_gene: TRBJ1-2; abundance: few; v_gene: TRBV6-5; d_gene: TRBD1; CDR3aa: CASTLRDSMMYGYTF; CDR3nt: TGTGCCAGCACTTTAAGGGACAGTATGATGTATGGCTACACCTTC
j_gene: TRBJ1-1; abundance: -; v_gene: TRBV2; d_gene: TRBD1; CDR3aa: CVSIGDRASNSEAFF; CDR3nt: TGTGTCAGCATTGGGGACAGGGCTTCGAACTCTGAAGCTTTCTTT
j_gene: TRBJ1-5; abundance: many; v_gene: TRBV12-3/TRBV12-4; d_gene: TRBD1; CDR3aa: CASSWGEGANQPQHF; CDR3nt: TGTGCCAGCAGTTGGGGGGAGGGGGCCAATCAGCCCCAGCATTTT
j_gene: TRBJ2-5; abundance: once; v_gene: TRBV20-1; d_gene: TRBD1; CDR3aa: CSATGGSGETQYF; CDR3nt: TGCAGTGCTACAGGGGGCAGCGGGGAGACCCAGTACTTC
j_gene: TRBJ1-1; abundance: medium-sized; v_gene: TRBV30; d_gene: -; CDR3aa: CACSQGEDVEAFF; CDR3nt: TGTGCCTGTTCACAGGGCGAGGACGTTGAAGCTTTCTTT
j_gene: TRBJ1-1; abundance: few; v_gene: TRBV5-1; d_gene: -; CDR3aa: CASSFQIPTTEAFF; CDR3nt: TGCGCCAGCAGCTTTCAGATCCCGACGACTGAAGCTTTCTTT
j_gene: TRBJ2-2; abundance: many; v_gene: TRBV24-1; d_gene: -; CDR3aa: CATSDPLSADTGELFF; CDR3nt: TGTGCCACCAGTGACCCCCTTAGCGCGGACACCGGGGAGCTGTTTTTT
j_gene: TRBJ2-2; abundance: few; v_gene: TRBV7-7; d_gene: TRBD1; CDR3aa: CASSPNRGGELFF; CDR3nt: TGTGCTAGCAGTCCCAACAGGGGCGGGGAGCTGTTTTTT
j_gene: TRBJ2-7; abundance: -; v_gene: TRBV7-9; d_gene: -; CDR3aa: CASSLGGREFREQYF; CDR3nt: TGTGCCAGCAGCTTAGGGGGCAGGGAGTTTCGCGAGCAGTACTTC
j_gene: TRBJ1-2; abundance: -; v_gene: TRBV5-5; d_gene: TRBD1; CDR3aa: CASSSFRDRVGGYTF; CDR3nt: TGTGCCAGCAGCTCGTTCCGGGACAGAGTCGGCGGCTACACCTTC
j_gene: TRBJ2-7; abundance: many; v_gene: TRBV11-1; d_gene: -; CDR3aa: CASSSDLGVAGLYEQYF; CDR3nt: TGTGCCAGCAGCTCAGACCTCGGCGTGGCAGGTCTCTACGAGCAGTACTTC
j_gene: TRBJ1-1; abundance: -; v_gene: TRBV18; d_gene: -; CDR3aa: CASSPPGDGNTEAFF; CDR3nt: TGTGCCAGCTCACCACCTGGGGACGGTAACACTGAAGCTTTCTTT
j_gene: TRBJ2-5; abundance: many; v_gene: TRBV6-1; d_gene: TRBD2; CDR3aa: CASSGAGVEETQYF; CDR3nt: TGTGCCAGCAGTGGAGCGGGGGTCGAAGAGACCCAGTACTTC
j_gene: TRBJ2-5; abundance: few; v_gene: TRBV11-3; d_gene: -; CDR3aa: CASSLFGGRGETQYF; CDR3nt: TGTGCCAGCAGCTTATTCGGGGGAAGAGGAGAGACCCAGTACTTC
j_gene: TRBJ1-2; abundance: many; v_gene: TRBV2; d_gene: -; CDR3aa: CASSMTGDNYGYTF; CDR3nt: TGTGCCAGCAGCATGACAGGAGATAACTATGGCTACACCTTC
j_gene: TRBJ2-7; abundance: many; v_gene: TRBV3-1; d_gene: TRBD2; CDR3aa: CASSQELAGVEQYF; CDR3nt: TGTGCCAGCAGCCAAGAACTAGCGGGGGTCGAGCAGTACTTC
j_gene: TRBJ1-5; abundance: many; v_gene: TRBV6-1; d_gene: -; CDR3aa: CASTWGWAGNQPQHF; CDR3nt: TGTGCCAGCACCTGGGGGTGGGCCGGCAATCAGCCCCAGCATTTT
j_gene: TRBJ1-5; abundance: -; v_gene: TRBV15; d_gene: -; CDR3aa: CATSRGRAWNQPQHF; CDR3nt: TGTGCCACCAGCAGAGGTAGGGCCTGGAATCAGCCCCAGCATTTT
j_gene: TRBJ2-6; abundance: many; v_gene: TRBV20-1; d_gene: -; CDR3aa: CSARFQDSSSGANVLTF; CDR3nt: TGCAGTGCTAGGTTCCAGGACTCGAGCTCTGGGGCCAACGTCCTGACTTTC
j_gene: TRBJ1-2; abundance: many; v_gene: TRBV7-8; d_gene: TRBD1; CDR3aa: CASSSTGVNYGYTF; CDR3nt: TGTGCCAGCAGCTCAACAGGGGTTAACTATGGCTACACCTTC